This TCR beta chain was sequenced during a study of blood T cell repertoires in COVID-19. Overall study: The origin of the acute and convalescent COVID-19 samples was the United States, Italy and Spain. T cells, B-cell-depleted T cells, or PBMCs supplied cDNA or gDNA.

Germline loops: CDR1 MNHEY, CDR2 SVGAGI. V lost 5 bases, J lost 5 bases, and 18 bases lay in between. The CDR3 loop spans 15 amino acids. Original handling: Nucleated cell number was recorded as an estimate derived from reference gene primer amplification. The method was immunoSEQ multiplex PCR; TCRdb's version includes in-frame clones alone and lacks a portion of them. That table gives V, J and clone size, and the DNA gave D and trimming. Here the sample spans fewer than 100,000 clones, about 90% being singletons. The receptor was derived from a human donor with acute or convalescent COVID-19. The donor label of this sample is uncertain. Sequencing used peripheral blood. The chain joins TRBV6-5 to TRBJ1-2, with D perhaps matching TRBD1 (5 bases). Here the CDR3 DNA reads TGTGCCAGCAGTACAAGACAGCCTGCTTGGTATGGCTACACCTTC. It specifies CASSTRQPAWYGYTF.